The next 20 T cell receptor beta chains were all read from a single sample in a study of beta chain features in type 1 diabetes. Sequenced material consisted of expressed TCRB transcripts (all of the isolated RNA was reverse transcribed). TCRdb keeps only in-frame clones here, not all; method: immunoSEQ multiplex PCR. Among around 500,000 clones listed, around 30% were seen once. Sequencing used naive CD4+ T cells from blood. The receptors stem from a man aged 18 to 29 in good health.

A remark on this clone: Other DNA sequences in this sample translate to the same CDR3. The CDR3 bases are TGTGCCAGCAGCGTAGGAGCGGGAGGGTACAATGAGCAGTTCTTC. It specifies CASSVGAGGYNEQFF. The V call is TRBV9, the J call TRBJ2-1; 10 bases line up with TRBD2. Germline V gene sequence: CDR1 SGDLS, CDR2 YYNGEE. CDR3 size: 15 residues. With 0 bases clipped from V and 4 bases from J, the junction kept 1 base outside the gene matches.

The chain recombines TRBV13 with TRBJ1-1; D is unclear. This CDR3 region has 10 residues. The germline gives CDR1 PRHDT, CDR2 FYEKMQ (reference sequence). With 3 bases removed from V and 6 bases from J, the gap between germline ends came to 2 bases. Here the CDR3 DNA reads TGTGCCAGCAGCTTCTCTGAAGCTTTCTTT. Translated: CASSFSEAFF.

V usage is TRBV9 and J usage is TRBJ2-1, with 16 bases that match TRBD2. The CDR3 totals 16 residues. CDR1 is SGDLS and CDR2 is YYNGEE in the germline V gene. The V segment lost 3 bases and the J segment 7 bases; nucleotides outside the gene matches: 4. In DNA form, the CDR3 reads TGTGCCAGCAGCGGGGGACTAGCGGGAGGGATGAATGAGCAGTTCTTC. Its protein product is CASSGGLAGGMNEQFF.

This clone was observed a handful of times. The V call is TRBV30, the J call TRBJ2-3, with D unclear. The CDR3 length is 14 residues. Per germline, CDR1 GTSNPN and CDR2 SVGIG (reference sequence). V was cut by 2 bases and J by 1 base, with 10 bases left in between. In DNA form, the CDR3 reads TGTGCCTGGAGTCCGGGTATCGGCACAGATACGCAGTATTTT. This encodes CAWSPGIGTDTQYF. Drawing the rest from reference TRBV30 and TRBJ2-3, the complete variable domain is SQTIHQWPATLVQPVGSPLSLECTVEGTSNPNLYWYRQAAGRGLQLLFYSVGIGQISSEVPQNLSASRPQDRQFILSSKKLLLSDSGFYLCAWSPGIGTDTQYFGPGTRLTVL.

The chain has TRBV6-5 and TRBJ2-5; D ambiguous. Germline CDR1 is MNHEY and CDR2 is SVGAGI. The CDR3 contains 13 residues. The V end lost 0 bases, the J end lost 1 base, and 3 bases lay between the germline ends. The CDR3 DNA reads as TGTGCCAGCAGTTACTCTGCCCAAGAGACCCAGTACTTC. The encoded protein is CASSYSAQETQYF.

In this sample, this clone turned up once. The rearrangement joins TRBV7-8 to TRBJ2-7; 8 bases fit TRBD1. Germline trimming cut 2 bases from V and 3 bases from J; bases unmatched to any gene: 3. Germline loops: CDR1 SGHVS, CDR2 FQNEAQ. CDR3 length: 14 amino acids. The CDR3: CASSLRTGNYEQYF. CDR3 sequence (DNA): TGTGCCAGCAGCTTAAGGACAGGGAACTACGAGCAGTACTTC. Full variable domain (rest looked up from reference TRBV7-8 and TRBJ2-7): GAGVSQSPRYKVAKRGQDVALRCDPISGHVSLFWYQQALGQGPEFLTYFQNEAQLDKSGLPSDRFFAERPEGSVSTLKIQRTQQEDSAVYLCASSLRTGNYEQYFGPGTRLTVT.

The chain employs TRBV29-1 and TRBJ2-5, with TRBD1 matching over 9 bases. The CDR3 sequence is 13 residues long. CDR1 and CDR2 (germline): SQVTM, ANQGSEA. With 7 bases clipped from V and 4 bases from J, the junction kept 7 bases outside the gene matches. This CDR3 reads CSASGTGTETQYF. The CDR3 nucleotides read TGCAGCGCCTCCGGGACAGGGACAGAGACCCAGTACTTC.

The rearrangement links TRBV30 to TRBJ1-5; D gene unclear. CDR1 and CDR2 from the germline V gene are GTSNPN and SVGIG (reference sequence). This CDR3 comprises 13 residues. V dropped 4 bases and J dropped 1 base, with 8 bases sitting between them. The CDR3 reads CAWNSQSNQPQHF. Here the CDR3 DNA reads TGTGCCTGGAATAGTCAAAGCAATCAGCCCCAGCATTTT.

A few counts support this clone. This chain joins TRBV28 and TRBJ2-7; D call uncertain. Looked up from germline, CDR1 is MDHEN and CDR2 is SYDVKM. This CDR3 comprises 11 residues. The V end was cut by 5 bases, the J end by 3 bases, with 5 bases between. CDR3 amino acids: CASSTFYEQYF. The CDR3 DNA reads as TGTGCCAGCAGTACCTTCTACGAGCAGTACTTC.

This clone was recorded a few times. The J gene is TRBJ2-3, the V gene TRBV5-6; D is unresolved. The V end lost 0 bases, the J end lost 2 bases, and 7 bases lay between the germline ends. Germline assignment: CDR1 SGHDT and CDR2 YYEEEE. This CDR3 region has 14 residues. The CDR3 spells CASSLVGITDTQYF. The CDR3 DNA sequence: TGTGCCAGCAGCTTGGTTGGGATCACAGATACGCAGTATTTT.

The chain employs TRBV6-1 and TRBJ2-1, with a possible D match to TRBD1 (6 bases). Germline V gene lookup returns CDR1 MNHNS and CDR2 SASEGT. Trimming cost V 5 bases and J 7 bases, with 18 bases left between them. This CDR3 contains 15 residues. The chain's CDR3 is CASSLTGPLDNEQFF. The CDR3 nucleotides are TGTGCCAGCAGTTTAACAGGGCCCCTCGATAATGAGCAGTTCTTC.

V is TRBV9 and J is TRBJ2-4, with D perhaps given as TRBD1 or TRBD2 (5 bases each). This CDR3 contains 14 residues. The germline gives CDR1 SGDLS, CDR2 YYNGEE. V was shortened by 4 bases and J by 6 bases, with 14 bases between the two germline ends. In DNA form, the CDR3 reads TGTGCCAGCAGCACCCCGGGACCTCGAAACATTCAGTACTTC. It codes for CASSTPGPRNIQYF. Full variable domain (outside the CDR3, taken from reference TRBV9 and TRBJ2-4): DSGVTQTPKHLITATGQRVTLRCSPRSGDLSVYWYQQSLDQGLQFLIQYYNGEERAKGNILERFSAQQFPDLHSELNLSSLELGDSALYFCASSTPGPRNIQYFGAGTRLSVL.

The V call is TRBV10-3, the J call TRBJ1-1; D remains unclear. Looked up from germline, CDR1 is ENHRY and CDR2 is SYGVKD. Trimming shortened V by 4 bases and J by 2 bases, and 5 bases separated the two germline ends. The CDR3 covers 12 residues. CDR3 loop: CAISVTNTEAFF. CDR3 bases: TGTGCCATCAGTGTCACTAACACTGAAGCTTTCTTT.

This sequence joins TRBV28 and TRBJ2-1; no firm D call. There are 15 residues in the CDR3. Germline V gives CDR1 MDHEN, CDR2 SYDVKM. Trimming removed 5 bases from V and 0 bases from J, with 11 bases in between. The CDR3 loop reads CASSIRTSSYNEQFF. In nucleotides, the CDR3 is TGTGCCAGCAGTATTAGAACCTCCTCCTACAATGAGCAGTTCTTC.

The chain joins TRBV6-5 to TRBJ2-2; 7 bases agree with TRBD1. Unmatched junction bases numbered 10, after V lost 5 bases and J lost 7 bases. This CDR3 is 15 amino acids long. Germline CDR1 is MNHEY and CDR2 is SVGAGI. The CDR3 sequence is CASSPRQGWSGELFF. Here the CDR3 DNA reads TGTGCCAGCAGTCCCCGACAGGGTTGGAGCGGGGAGCTGTTTTTT.

This clone was detected only a few times. V usage is TRBV6-5 and J usage is TRBJ2-3; D is possibly TRBD1 (5 bases). The V end was cut by 5 bases, the J end by 7 bases, with 13 bases between. Germline V CDR1 and CDR2: MNHEY, SVGAGI. The CDR3 length is 13 residues. CDR3 in DNA: TGTGCCAGCAGTACTTCCCAGGGTAATACGCAGTATTTT. Residues: CASSTSQGNTQYF.

The sample holds a few counts of this clone. The chain carries TRBV6-5 and TRBJ2-3; TRBD2 might be the D (6 bases). V gave up 6 bases and J gave up 1 base, with 11 bases separating them. Germline CDR1 is MNHEY and CDR2 is SVGAGI. This CDR3 contains 14 residues. CDR3 in DNA: TGTGCCAGCAGGGGCGGGATGGGCACAGATACGCAGTATTTT. Protein sequence: CASRGGMGTDTQYF.

The chain carries TRBV6-6 and TRBJ2-5; 7 bases are shared with TRBD1. The germline V gene encodes CDR1 MNHNY and CDR2 SVGAGI (reference sequence). Trimming at V came to 2 bases and at J to 4 bases, leaving 4 bases not matched to a gene. The CDR3 has 14 amino acids. Written as DNA, the CDR3 is TGTGCCAGCAGTTACGACAGGGCGAGAGAGACCCAGTACTTC. This sequence encodes CASSYDRARETQYF.

There are a few counts of this clone. This chain's CDR3 is CASLQGTYGYTF. In nucleotides, the CDR3 is TGTGCCAGTTTGCAGGGGACCTATGGCTACACCTTC. This chain connects TRBV7-9 to TRBJ1-2, with D perhaps matching TRBD1 (6 bases). Trimming took 9 bases from V and 4 from J, leaving 12 bases between them. This CDR3 is 12 amino acids long. Germline V lookup: CDR1 SEHNR, CDR2 FQNEAQ (reference sequence).

V usage is TRBV7-9 and J usage is TRBJ1-2; D unresolved. The CDR3 contains 13 residues. V was trimmed by 5 bases and J by 4 bases, leaving 11 bases between them. CDR1 is SEHNR, CDR2 FQNEAQ, per germline (reference sequence). The CDR3 protein is CASSPLTLYGYTF. The CDR3 DNA sequence: TGTGCCAGCAGCCCCCTAACCCTCTATGGCTACACCTTC.